This T cell receptor (beta chain) was recorded in a study of blood T cell repertoires in COVID-19. At the level of the study: The recovered donors of Cohort 3 showed two negative PCRs, clearance, or symptom resolution. From the United States, Italy and Spain came samples of acute and convalescent COVID-19.

This clone was observed a handful of times. Original analysis: How many nucleated cells were present was estimated from reference gene primer amplification. Generated by immunoSEQ multiplex PCR, the TCRdb table keeps only in-frame clones and is missing some. V, J and clone size reflect that table, while D and trimming were determined from the DNA. The repertoire holds 200,000 to 250,000 clones, with 87% as singletons. Researchers sorted participants into cohorts using their self-reported clinical history. The TCR comes from a man aged 30-40 years in a cohort exposed to, infected with or recovered from COVID-19 (not recorded which). Sequencing was performed on PBMCs or T cells enriched from blood (not recorded which).

The CDR3 DNA follows: TGTGCCAGCAGCTCCCAGGGGGCGAGTGAAAAACTGTTTTTT. It yields the protein CASSSQGASEKLFF. The chain links TRBV7-9 to TRBJ1-4; the match to TRBD1 covers 8 bases. CDR3 length: 14 residues. Losses at the gene ends were 4 bases for V and 7 bases for J; bases not matched to a gene: 5. Germline CDR1 SEHNR, CDR2 FQNEAQ (reference sequence). Full variable domain (remainder filled in from reference TRBV7-9 and TRBJ1-4): DTGVSQNPRHKITKRGQNVTFRCDPISEHNRLYWYRQTLGQGPEFLTYFQNEAQLEKSRLLSDRFSAERPKGSFSTLEIQRTEQGDSAMYLCASSSQGASEKLFFGSGTQLSVL.